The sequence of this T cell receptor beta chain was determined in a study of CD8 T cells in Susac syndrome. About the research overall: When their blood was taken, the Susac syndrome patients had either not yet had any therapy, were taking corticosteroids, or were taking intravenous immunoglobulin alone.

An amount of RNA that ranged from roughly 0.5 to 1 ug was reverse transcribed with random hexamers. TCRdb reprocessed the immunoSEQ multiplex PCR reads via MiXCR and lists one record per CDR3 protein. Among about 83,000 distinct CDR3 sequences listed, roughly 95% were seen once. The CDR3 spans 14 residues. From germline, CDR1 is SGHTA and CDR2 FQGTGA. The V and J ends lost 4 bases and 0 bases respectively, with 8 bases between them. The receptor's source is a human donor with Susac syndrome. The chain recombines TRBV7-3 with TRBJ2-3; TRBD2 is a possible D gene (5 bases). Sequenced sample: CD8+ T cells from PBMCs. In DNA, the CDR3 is TGTGCCAGCAGCTCCCGGGGTAGCACAGATACGCAGTATTTT. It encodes CASSSRGSTDTQYF. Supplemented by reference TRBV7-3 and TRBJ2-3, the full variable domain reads GAGVSQTPSNKVTEKGKYVELRCDPISGHTALYWYRQSLGQGPEFLIYFQGTGAADDSGLPNDRFFAVRPEGSVSTLKIQRTERGDSAVYLCASSSRGSTDTQYFGPGTRLTVL.